Following are 18 T cell receptor beta chains from one sample sequenced in a study of graft-versus-host responses after intestinal transplantation. TCRdb keeps only in-frame clones here, not all; method: immunoSEQ multiplex PCR. This table has 85,000 to 110,000 clones, approximately 94% appearing once. The antigens these receptors bind are not known. The sequencing used unstimulated CD8+ T cells sorted from spleen or lymph node cells, collected before intestinal transplant. The receptors derive from a human donor who received an intestinal transplant.

The rearrangement joins TRBV12-5 to TRBJ1-1; D is possibly TRBD1 (5 bases). In germline, CDR1 is LGHNT, CDR2 FRNRAP. The germline V and J ends were trimmed by 6 bases and 3 bases, with 14 bases remaining between them. The CDR3 sequence is 14 residues long. For the CDR3, the DNA is TGTGCTAGTGGGCAACGGGGGGGGGACACTGAAGCTTTCTTT. Translated: CASGQRGGDTEAFF.

The chain uses TRBV27 and TRBJ2-7, with D tentatively TRBD1 (7 bases). This CDR3 region has 14 residues. Germline V gene data show CDR1 as MNHEY and CDR2 as SMNVEV (reference sequence). V dropped 4 bases and J dropped 1 base, with 11 bases sitting between them. CDR3 loop: CASSSQGGSYEQYF. The CDR3 DNA sequence: TGTGCCAGCAGTTCGCAGGGGGGATCCTACGAGCAGTACTTC.

The chain couples TRBV14 to TRBJ2-1; unclear D gene. With 4 bases removed from V and 3 bases from J, the gap between germline ends came to 1 base. Germline-derived CDR1 and CDR2 are SGHDN and FVKESK. CDR3 length: 11 residues. CDR3 loop: CASSLYNEQFF. CDR3 in DNA: TGTGCCAGCAGCCTCTACAATGAGCAGTTCTTC.

V usage is TRBV2 and J usage is TRBJ1-1; D remains ambiguous. The CDR3 is 13 amino acids. Trimming took 6 bases from V and 3 from J, leaving 11 bases between them. Germline CDR1 is SNHLY and CDR2 is FYNNEI. The CDR3 is CASRNVGYTEAFF. In DNA, the CDR3 is TGTGCCAGCAGGAACGTAGGATACACTGAAGCTTTCTTT.

This chain links TRBV5-6 with TRBJ1-6; D is unresolved. The CDR3 is 14 amino acids. Looked up from germline, CDR1 is SGHDT and CDR2 is YYEEEE. The V end was cut by 0 bases, the J end by 7 bases, with 8 bases between. In DNA, the CDR3 is TGTGCCAGCAGCTTGGGGATCCAAAATTCACCCCTCCACTTT. As protein: CASSLGIQNSPLHF.

The chain is built from TRBV23-1 and TRBJ2-7, with a tentative D call TRBD1 (6 bases). Being an ORF, TRBV23-1 has a function that is uncertain. The germline V and J ends were trimmed by 6 bases and 2 bases, with 14 bases remaining between them. This CDR3 is 14 amino acids long. The CDR3, as DNA: TGCGCCAGCAGGAACAGGGTTTTGACCTACGAGCAGTACTTC. Amino acids: CASRNRVLTYEQYF.

The CDR3 here is CASSHNGDYGYTF. In DNA form, the CDR3 reads TGTGCCAGCAGTCATAACGGAGACTATGGCTACACCTTC. The chain carries TRBV27 and TRBJ1-2; D ambiguous. The CDR3 extends over 13 amino acids. Germline CDR1 MNHEY, CDR2 SMNVEV (reference sequence). V was cut by 5 bases and J by 3 bases, with 10 bases left in between.

This clone appeared a few times. The V call is TRBV30, the J call TRBJ1-6, with D possibly matching TRBD1 (6 bases). Germline V gives CDR1 GTSNPN, CDR2 SVGIG (reference sequence). V was shortened by 4 bases and J by 7 bases, with 14 bases between the two germline ends. The CDR3 has 14 residues. CDR3 bases: TGTGCCTGGACCGCCGGGACATCCAATTCACCCCTCCACTTT. Its translation is CAWTAGTSNSPLHF.

The chain has TRBV10-1 and TRBJ2-1, with a weak D call TRBD2 (6 bases). The CDR3 runs to 16 residues. Per the germline V gene, CDR1 is WNHNN and CDR2 is SYGVQD (reference sequence). With 4 bases removed from V and 5 bases from J, the gap between germline ends came to 18 bases. The CDR3 sequence is CASSGTTGTPDNEQFF. The CDR3 DNA reads as TGCGCCAGCAGTGGGACTACTGGAACGCCGGACAATGAGCAGTTCTTC.

The sample holds a few counts of this clone. This sequence joins TRBV6-1 and TRBJ2-7; 7 nucleotides line up with TRBD1. Germline assignment: CDR1 MNHNS and CDR2 SASEGT. Trimming cost V 2 bases and J 4 bases; bases outside gene matches: 8. There are 15 residues in the CDR3. The CDR3 sequence: CASSELGTAVYEQYF. For the CDR3, the DNA is TGTGCCAGCAGTGAACTCGGGACAGCTGTGTACGAGCAGTACTTC.

The chain couples TRBV4-2 to TRBJ2-7; no clear D. CDR3 length: 12 amino acids. The V gene lost 8 bases and the J gene lost 5 bases, with 13 bases spanning the gap. Germline loops: CDR1 LGHNA, CDR2 YNFKEQ. The CDR3 DNA is TGTGCCAGCCGCCCCGGTTGGAACGAGCAGTACTTC. Its protein product is CASRPGWNEQYF.

The genes are TRBV30 and TRBJ2-1; tentatively, D is TRBD2 (6 bases). CDR3 length equals 14 residues. Germline V lookup: CDR1 GTSNPN, CDR2 SVGIG (reference sequence). The V and J ends lost 4 bases and 4 bases respectively, with 14 bases between them. The CDR3 region has the DNA TGTGCCTGGACGGGTGGGGGGAAGTACAATGAGCAGTTCTTC. Residues: CAWTGGGKYNEQFF.

The chain links TRBV6-5 to TRBJ1-3; D unresolved. V shed 3 bases and J shed 4 bases, with 10 bases lying between them. CDR3 length: 14 amino acids. Germline lookup yields CDR1 MNHEY and CDR2 SVGAGI. Here the CDR3 reads CASSYGPRGNTIYF. CDR3 in DNA: TGTGCCAGCAGTTATGGCCCCAGAGGAAACACCATATATTTT.

This clone came up once. V and J are TRBV5-1 and TRBJ2-1, with 8 bases aligning to TRBD1. This CDR3 comprises 14 residues. Trimming at V came to 5 bases and at J to 5 bases, leaving 6 bases not matched to a gene. Germline loops: CDR1 SGHRS, CDR2 YFSETQ. The CDR3 coding sequence is TGCGCCAGCAGGACTTCAGGGGGCGACAATGAGCAGTTCTTC. Amino acid sequence: CASRTSGGDNEQFF.

The CDR3 loop reads CARSLIGVNEKLFF. The CDR3 coding sequence is TGTGCCAGAAGCTTGATTGGGGTTAATGAAAAACTGTTTTTT. The V and J genes are TRBV5-3 and TRBJ1-4; D is unresolved. TRBV5-3 is sorted into the ORF group, with uncertain function. V lost 1 base, J lost 4 bases, and 8 bases lay in between. This CDR3 is built from 14 residues.

This chain uses TRBV5-4 with TRBJ2-5, with a possible D match to TRBD2 (7 bases). CDR1 is SGHNT and CDR2 is YYREEE in the germline V gene (reference sequence). This CDR3 spans 15 amino acids. The V end was cut by 1 base, the J end by 5 bases, with 15 bases between. Here the CDR3 DNA reads TGTGCCAGCAGCTTGACGGGGGGCGGTACGGAGACCCAGTACTTC. This translates into CASSLTGGGTETQYF. Full variable domain (outside the CDR3, taken from reference TRBV5-4 and TRBJ2-5): ETGVTQSPTHLIKTRGQQVTLRCSSQSGHNTVSWYQQALGQGPQFIFQYYREEENGRGNFPPRFSGLQFPNYSSELNVNALELDDSALYLCASSLTGGGTETQYFGPGTRLLVL.

The chain recombines TRBV6-1 with TRBJ2-1, with 8 bases lining up with TRBD1. Germline lookup yields CDR1 MNHNS and CDR2 SASEGT. This CDR3 comprises 15 residues. V gave up 7 bases and J gave up 4 bases; unmatched junction bases: 9. The CDR3 loop reads CASKGDRRGYNEQFF. The DNA for the CDR3 is TGTGCCAGCAAAGGGGACAGGAGAGGGTACAATGAGCAGTTCTTC.

This clone was recorded once. V usage is TRBV2 and J usage is TRBJ1-3, with TRBD1 identical over 7 bases. CDR3 length: 16 amino acids. V lost 6 bases, J lost 2 bases, and 10 bases stayed unmatched. Looked up from germline, CDR1 is SNHLY and CDR2 is FYNNEI. The CDR3 here is CASRALTGAPGNTIYF. The CDR3 DNA is TGTGCCAGCAGGGCCCTAACAGGGGCCCCTGGAAACACCATATATTTT.